The clone carrying this TCR beta chain was seen only a few times. Its antigen remains unknown. Reverse transcription of extracted RNA yielded cDNA, which provided the sequencing template. Produced via immunoSEQ multiplex PCR; TCRdb's table is partial and in-frame only. The sample has approximately 180,000 clones; around three fifths are singletons. The CDR3 has 12 residues. Trimming removed 4 bases at V and 2 bases at J, with 9 bases between. Germline V CDR1 and CDR2: SQVTM, ANQGSEA. Stated treatment: oral pan-JAK inhibitor, 5-10 mg twice daily. The data were taken from a study of CD8+ T cells in alopecia areata. Overall study findings and caveats: Patients shared TCRs less clearly than mice did, possibly for HLA-related reasons.

The sequencing here drew on CD4+ T cells sorted from blood, taken at week 24, from a patient treated with tofacitinib. The chain recombines TRBV29-1 with TRBJ2-7, with TRBD1 as a possible D gene (5 bases). This TCR was recovered from a human donor with alopecia areata. CDR3 region: CSVAQATYEQYF. In DNA form, the CDR3 reads TGCAGCGTTGCACAGGCGACCTACGAGCAGTACTTC.